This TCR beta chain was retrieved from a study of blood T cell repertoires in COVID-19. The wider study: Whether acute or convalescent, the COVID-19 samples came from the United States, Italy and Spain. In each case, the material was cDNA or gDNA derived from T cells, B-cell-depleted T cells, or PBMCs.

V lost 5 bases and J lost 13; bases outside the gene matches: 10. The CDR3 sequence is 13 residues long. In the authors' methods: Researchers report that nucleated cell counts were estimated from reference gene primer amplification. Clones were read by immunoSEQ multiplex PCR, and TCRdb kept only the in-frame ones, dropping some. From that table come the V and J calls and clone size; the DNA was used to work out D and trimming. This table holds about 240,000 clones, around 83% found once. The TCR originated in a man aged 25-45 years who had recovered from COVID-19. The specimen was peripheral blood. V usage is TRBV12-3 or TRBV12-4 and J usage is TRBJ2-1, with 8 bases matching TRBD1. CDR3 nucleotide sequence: TGTGCCAGCAGTCACGGTCAGGGGGCGCACCAGTTCTTC. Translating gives CASSHGQGAHQFF.